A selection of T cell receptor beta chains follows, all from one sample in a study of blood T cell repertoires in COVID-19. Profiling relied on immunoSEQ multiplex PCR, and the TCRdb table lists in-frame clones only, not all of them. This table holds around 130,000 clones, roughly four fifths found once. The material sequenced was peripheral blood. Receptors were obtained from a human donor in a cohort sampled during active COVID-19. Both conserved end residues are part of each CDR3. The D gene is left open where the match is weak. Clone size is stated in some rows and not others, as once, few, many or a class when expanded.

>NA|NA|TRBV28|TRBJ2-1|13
CASSPRVAYEQFF
TGTGCCAGCAGTCCCCGGGTAGCGTATGAGCAGTTCTTC
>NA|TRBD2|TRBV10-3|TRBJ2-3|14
CAISLAGKADTQYF
TGTGCCATCAGCCTAGCGGGGAAGGCAGATACGCAGTATTTT
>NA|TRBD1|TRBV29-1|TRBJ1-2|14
CSVDETGGPDGYTF
TGCAGCGTTGACGAGACAGGGGGCCCGGATGGCTACACCTTC
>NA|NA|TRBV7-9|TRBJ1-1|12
CASSRDQGKAFF
TGTGCCAGCAGCCGAGATCAGGGGAAAGCTTTCTTT
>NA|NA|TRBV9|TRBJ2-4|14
CASSQGRTKNIQYF
TGTGCCAGCAGTCAGGGCCGAACCAAAAACATTCAGTACTTC
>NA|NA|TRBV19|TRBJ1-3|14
CASSIATMRDTIYF
TGTGCCAGTAGTATCGCCACCATGAGGGACACCATATATTTT
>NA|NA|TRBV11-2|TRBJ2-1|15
CASQRGTGVPNEQFF
TGTGCCAGCCAACGCGGGACTGGAGTACCAAATGAGCAGTTCTTC
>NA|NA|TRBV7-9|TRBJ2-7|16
CASSPLWGVVRYEQYF
TGTGCCAGCAGCCCCCTGTGGGGGGTGGTTAGGTACGAGCAGTACTTC
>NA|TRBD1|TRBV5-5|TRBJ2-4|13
CASSGDRLNIQYF
TGTGCCAGCAGCGGGGACAGGCTAAACATTCAGTACTTC
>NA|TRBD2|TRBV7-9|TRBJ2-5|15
CASSELAGGQETQYF
TGTGCCAGCAGCGAACTAGCGGGGGGACAAGAGACCCAGTACTTC
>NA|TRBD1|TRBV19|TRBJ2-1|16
CASSIENRGPYNEQFF
TGTGCCAGTAGTATAGAAAACAGGGGCCCTTACAATGAGCAGTTCTTC
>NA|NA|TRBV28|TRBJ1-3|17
CASSPPRQTHSGNTIYF
TGTGCCAGCAGCCCTCCTCGACAGACCCACTCTGGAAACACCATATATTTT
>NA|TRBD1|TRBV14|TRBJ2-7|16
CASSQDKGTVLNEQYF
TGTGCCAGCAGCCAAGATAAGGGGACAGTTCTAAACGAGCAGTACTTC
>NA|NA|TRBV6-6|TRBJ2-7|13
CASSYGGPGEQYF
TGTGCCAGCAGTTACGGGGGCCCAGGCGAGCAGTACTTC
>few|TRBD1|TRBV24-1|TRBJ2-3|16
CATSDATGGGLDTQYF
TGTGCCACCAGTGATGCGACAGGGGGGGGTTTGGATACGCAGTATTTT
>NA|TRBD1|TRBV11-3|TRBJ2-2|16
CASSPGTGGQAGELFF
TGTGCCAGCAGCCCAGGGACAGGGGGCCAGGCCGGGGAGCTGTTTTTT
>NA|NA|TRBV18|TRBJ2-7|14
CASSPPAGTYEQYF
TGTGCCAGCTCACCACCCGCCGGGACCTACGAGCAGTACTTC
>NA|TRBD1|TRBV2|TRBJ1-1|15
CASSQDRGTGTEAFF
TGTGCCAGCAGTCAGGACAGGGGGACCGGCACTGAAGCTTTCTTT
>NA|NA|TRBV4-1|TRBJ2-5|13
CASSRGFRETQYF
TGCGCCAGCAGCCGAGGGTTCCGAGAGACCCAGTACTTC
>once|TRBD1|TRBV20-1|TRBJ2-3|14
CSASRTGPTDTQYF
TGCAGTGCGAGTCGGACAGGACCCACAGATACGCAGTATTTT
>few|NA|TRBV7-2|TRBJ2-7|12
CASSSTGYEQYF
TGTGCCAGCAGCTCTACAGGTTACGAGCAGTACTTC
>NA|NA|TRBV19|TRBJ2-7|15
CASSIGAGTSYEQYF
TGTGCCAGTAGTATAGGGGCCGGAACCTCCTACGAGCAGTACTTC
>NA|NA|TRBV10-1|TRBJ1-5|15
CASSERQGSDQPQHF
TGCGCCAGCAGTGAGCGGCAGGGGTCCGATCAGCCCCAGCATTTT
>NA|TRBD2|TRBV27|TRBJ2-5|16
CASSPGASGGIETQYF
TGTGCCAGCAGTCCCGGGGCTAGCGGGGGAATCGAGACCCAGTACTTC